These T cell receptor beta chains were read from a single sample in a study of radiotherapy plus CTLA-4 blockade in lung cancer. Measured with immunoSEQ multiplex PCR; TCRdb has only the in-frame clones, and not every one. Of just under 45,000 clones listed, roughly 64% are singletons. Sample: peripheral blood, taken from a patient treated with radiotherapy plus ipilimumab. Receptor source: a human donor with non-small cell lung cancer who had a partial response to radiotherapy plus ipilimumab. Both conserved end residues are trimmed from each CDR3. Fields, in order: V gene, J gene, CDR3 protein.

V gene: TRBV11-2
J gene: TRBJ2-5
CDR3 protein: ASSPPGGAQY

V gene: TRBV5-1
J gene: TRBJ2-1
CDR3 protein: ASSLGRPGYNEQF

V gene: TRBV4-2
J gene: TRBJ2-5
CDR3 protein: ASSQERRNPWETQY

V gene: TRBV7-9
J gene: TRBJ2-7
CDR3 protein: ASSPGTSGYEQY

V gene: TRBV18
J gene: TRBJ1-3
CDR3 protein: ASSTGSGNTIY

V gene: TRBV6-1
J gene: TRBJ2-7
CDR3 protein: ASSRKAGSSYEQY

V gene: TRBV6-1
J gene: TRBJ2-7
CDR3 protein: ASSVGAGGEQY

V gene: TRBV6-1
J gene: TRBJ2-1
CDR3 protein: ASSETGRGF

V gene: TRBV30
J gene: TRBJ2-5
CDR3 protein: AVQRDQETQY

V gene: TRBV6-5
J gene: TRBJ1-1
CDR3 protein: ASRRGGNRNTEAF

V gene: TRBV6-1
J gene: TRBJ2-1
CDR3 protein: ASSEEVAGFYNEQF

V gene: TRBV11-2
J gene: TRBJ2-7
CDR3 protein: ASSLERQGGEQY

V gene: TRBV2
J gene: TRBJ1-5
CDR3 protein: ASRMDSSNQPQH

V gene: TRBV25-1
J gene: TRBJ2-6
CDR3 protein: ASSERTGPGANVLT

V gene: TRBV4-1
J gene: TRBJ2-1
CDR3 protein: ASSTTSGRFDEQF

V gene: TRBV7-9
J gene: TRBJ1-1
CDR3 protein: ASSEIMTANTEAF

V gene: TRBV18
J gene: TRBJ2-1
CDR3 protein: ASHSTGSGNEQF

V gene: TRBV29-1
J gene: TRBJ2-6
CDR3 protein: SVDDNPGANVLT

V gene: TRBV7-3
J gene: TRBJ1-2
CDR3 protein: ASSLATTQGYT

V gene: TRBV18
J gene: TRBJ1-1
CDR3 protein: ASSPPVSGEAF

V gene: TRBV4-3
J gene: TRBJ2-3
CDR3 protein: ASSHESPDTQY

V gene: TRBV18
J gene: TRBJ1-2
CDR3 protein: ASSPEDDAGYGYT

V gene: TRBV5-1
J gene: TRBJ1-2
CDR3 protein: ASSRGQGTDGYT

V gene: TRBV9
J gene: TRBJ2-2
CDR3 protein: ASSVEGLNTGELF

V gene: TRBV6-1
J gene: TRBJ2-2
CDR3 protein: ASRLQGNTGELF

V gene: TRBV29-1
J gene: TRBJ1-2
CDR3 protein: SVERAGQGGGYT

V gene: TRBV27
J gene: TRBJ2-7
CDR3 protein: ASRRRQGDEYEQY

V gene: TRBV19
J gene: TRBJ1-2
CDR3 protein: ASSLRDRGSYT

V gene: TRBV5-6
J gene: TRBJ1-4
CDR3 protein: ASSLKGAGEKLF

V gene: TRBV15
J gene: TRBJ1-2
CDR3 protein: ATSRDGTGDINYGYT

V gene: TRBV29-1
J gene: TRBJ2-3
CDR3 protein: SVAQGAVTDTQY

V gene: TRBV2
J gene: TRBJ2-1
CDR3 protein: ASSDFRYNEQF

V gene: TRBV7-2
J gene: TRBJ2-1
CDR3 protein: ASSSGTSSYNEQF

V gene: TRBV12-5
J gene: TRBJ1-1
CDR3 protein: ASGQQGFTEAF

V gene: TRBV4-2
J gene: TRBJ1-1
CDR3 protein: ASSQGPGRNTEAF

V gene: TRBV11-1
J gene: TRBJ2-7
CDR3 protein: ASSSGMPYEQY

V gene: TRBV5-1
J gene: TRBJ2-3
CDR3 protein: ASSLGAAGTDTQY

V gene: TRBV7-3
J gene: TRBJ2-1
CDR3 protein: ASTASGASYNEQF

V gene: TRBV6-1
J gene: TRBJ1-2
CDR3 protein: ASRPTGNKNYGYT

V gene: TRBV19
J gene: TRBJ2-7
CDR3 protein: ASSRTGSSYEQY

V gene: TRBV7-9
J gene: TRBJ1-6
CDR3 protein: ASSFRGPLH

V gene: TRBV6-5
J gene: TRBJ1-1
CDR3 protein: ASSYFSPEQGTEAF